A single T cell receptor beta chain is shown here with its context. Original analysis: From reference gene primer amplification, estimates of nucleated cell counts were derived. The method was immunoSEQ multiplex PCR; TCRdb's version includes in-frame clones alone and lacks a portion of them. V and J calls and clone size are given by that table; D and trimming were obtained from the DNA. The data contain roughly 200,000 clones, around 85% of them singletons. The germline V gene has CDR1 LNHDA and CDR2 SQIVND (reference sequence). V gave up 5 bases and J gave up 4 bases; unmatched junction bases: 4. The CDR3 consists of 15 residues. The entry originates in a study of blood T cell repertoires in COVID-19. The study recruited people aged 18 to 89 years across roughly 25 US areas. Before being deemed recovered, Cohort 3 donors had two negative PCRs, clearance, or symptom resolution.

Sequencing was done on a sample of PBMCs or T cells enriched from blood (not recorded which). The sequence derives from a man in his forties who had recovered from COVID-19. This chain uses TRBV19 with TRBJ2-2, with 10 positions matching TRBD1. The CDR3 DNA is TGTGCCAGTAGTGACAGGGGGCGAGGCACCGGGGAGCTGTTTTTT. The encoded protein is CASSDRGRGTGELFF.